The rows below give T cell receptor beta chains drawn from one sample of a study of shared clonotypes between healthy human individuals. Some clones are missing from TCRdb's copy, which holds only in-frame ones; the method was immunoSEQ multiplex PCR. The sample has about 960,000 clones, around three quarters seen once. The material sequenced was memory CD4+ T cells sorted from blood. These receptors were taken from a man aged 18 to 30 in good health. CDR3s include the opening cysteine and the closing phenylalanine or tryptophan. Fields, in order: V gene, D gene, J gene, clone size, CDR3 protein, CDR3 DNA. A D gene is named only where the DNA matches it firmly. Size is stated for part of the rows, as once, few or many counts, or as a class when the clone is expanded.

TRBV18	.	TRBJ1-5	.	CASSSDRYQPQHF	TGTGCCAGCTCATCCGACAGGTATCAGCCCCAGCATTTT
TRBV7-2	.	TRBJ2-2	.	CASSPRSGTGELFF	TGTGCCAGCAGCCCCCGTAGTGGGACCGGGGAGCTGTTTTTT
TRBV28	TRBD1	TRBJ1-1	.	CASSRQGTNTEAFF	TGTGCCAGCAGCCGACAGGGCACAAACACTGAAGCTTTCTTT
TRBV5-6	TRBD1	TRBJ2-7	.	CASSLATGGYEQYF	TGTGCCAGCAGCTTGGCGACAGGGGGCTACGAGCAGTACTTC
TRBV28	.	TRBJ1-2	.	CASSAFYGYTF	TGTGCCAGCAGCGCCTTCTATGGCTACACCTTC
TRBV10-2	TRBD2	TRBJ2-3	.	CASSGLAGTDTQYF	TGCGCCAGCTCGGGACTAGCGGGCACAGATACGCAGTATTTT
TRBV5-1	.	TRBJ1-1	.	CASSLLQGGNTEAFF	TGCGCCAGCAGCTTGCTGCAGGGAGGGAACACTGAAGCTTTCTTT
TRBV6-1	.	TRBJ1-4	once	CASSDFNAREKLFF	TGTGCCAGCAGTGATTTTAACGCCCGTGAGAAACTGTTTTTT
TRBV10-3	.	TRBJ2-5	.	CAISESRVQETQYF	TGTGCCATCAGTGAGTCTAGGGTCCAAGAGACCCAGTACTTC
TRBV5-1	TRBD2	TRBJ2-5	.	CASSLGTSGGQETQYF	TGCGCCAGCAGCTTGGGGACTAGCGGGGGCCAAGAGACCCAGTACTTC
TRBV7-9	.	TRBJ1-1	.	CASSLALVGGNTEAFF	TGTGCCAGCAGCTTAGCGCTTGTGGGGGGGAACACTGAAGCTTTCTTT
TRBV4-1	.	TRBJ2-5	once	CASSQGRDTKETQYF	TGCGCCAGCAGCCAAGGTCGGGACACTAAAGAGACCCAGTACTTC
TRBV7-2	.	TRBJ1-5	few	CASSRGGLSNQPQHF	TGTGCCAGCAGCCGGGGAGGTCTAAGCAATCAGCCCCAGCATTTT
TRBV11-2	TRBD1	TRBJ2-1	.	CASSKTGILYNEQFF	TGTGCCAGCAGCAAGACAGGGATTCTGTACAATGAGCAGTTCTTC
TRBV27	TRBD1	TRBJ1-1	.	CASSTDRANTEAFF	TGTGCCAGCAGTACGGACAGGGCAAACACTGAAGCTTTCTTT
TRBV6-1	.	TRBJ1-1	.	CASQGQTEAFF	TGTGCCAGCCAAGGACAGACTGAAGCTTTCTTT
TRBV4-1	.	TRBJ2-7	.	CASSQDPAGPYEQYF	TGCGCCAGCAGCCAAGATCCGGCAGGTCCCTACGAGCAGTACTTC
TRBV7-2	.	TRBJ2-2	.	CASSLNGGSNTGELFF	TGTGCCAGCAGCTTAAACGGCGGCTCGAACACCGGGGAGCTGTTTTTT
TRBV6-4	.	TRBJ2-1	.	CASSADPYNEQFF	TGTGCCAGCTCCGCGGACCCGTACAATGAGCAGTTCTTC
TRBV7-8	TRBD1	TRBJ2-3	.	CASSQGQGVRDTQYF	TGTGCCAGCAGCCAGGGACAGGGGGTCCGAGATACGCAGTATTTT
TRBV10-1	TRBD2	TRBJ2-1	.	CASSETTTSGTDEQFF	TGCGCCAGCAGTGAGACGACCACTAGCGGTACCGATGAGCAGTTCTTC
TRBV5-1	.	TRBJ2-1	once	CASGRDRSYNEQFF	TGCGCCAGCGGCCGGGACCGCTCCTACAATGAGCAGTTCTTC
TRBV7-6	TRBD1	TRBJ2-7	.	CASSLAGTGTGGNEQYF	TGTGCCAGCAGCTTAGCCGGTACCGGGACAGGGGGCAACGAGCAGTACTTC
TRBV10-3	.	TRBJ2-7	.	CAISDRGEQYF	TGTGCCATCAGTGACAGGGGCGAGCAGTACTTC
TRBV18	.	TRBJ2-7	.	CASSLQGREQYF	TGTGCCAGCTCACTACAGGGTCGCGAGCAGTACTTC
TRBV19	TRBD2	TRBJ2-2	.	CASSTPSGSANTGELFF	TGTGCCAGTAGCACCCCAAGCGGGAGTGCGAACACCGGGGAGCTGTTTTTT
TRBV5-4	TRBD2	TRBJ2-1	.	CASNLSGIHEQFF	TGTGCCAGCAACCTTAGCGGGATTCATGAGCAGTTCTTC
TRBV7-2	.	TRBJ2-1	.	CASSLASFSEQFF	TGTGCCAGCAGCTTGGCTAGTTTTAGTGAGCAGTTCTTC
TRBV5-6	.	TRBJ2-2	.	CASSSISLANTGELFF	TGTGCCAGCAGCTCGATATCGTTGGCGAACACCGGGGAGCTGTTTTTT
TRBV5-1	TRBD1	TRBJ1-1	.	CASGQGRTEAFF	TGCGCCAGCGGACAGGGCAGGACTGAAGCTTTCTTT
TRBV6-1	.	TRBJ2-5	.	CASSEELNREETQYF	TGTGCCAGCAGTGAAGAATTAAACAGGGAAGAGACCCAGTACTTC
TRBV4-3	.	TRBJ2-1	once	CASSQRRSPGAGSNEQFF	TGCGCCAGCAGCCAACGACGTAGCCCGGGGGCTGGTTCCAATGAGCAGTTCTTC
TRBV6-5	TRBD1	TRBJ1-2	.	CASSYSTGDSGYTF	TGTGCCAGCAGTTACTCGACGGGGGACAGTGGCTACACCTTC
TRBV2	.	TRBJ1-3	.	CASSGGQGNTIYF	TGTGCCAGCAGTGGCGGACAGGGAAACACCATATATTTT
TRBV18	TRBD2	TRBJ2-2	.	CASSPMLAGTGELFF	TGTGCCAGCTCACCAATGCTAGCGGGCACCGGGGAGCTGTTTTTT
TRBV10-1	.	TRBJ2-3	.	CASNQDSPTDTQYF	TGCGCCAGCAATCAGGACAGCCCCACAGATACGCAGTATTTT
TRBV30	TRBD1	TRBJ2-7	.	CAWNPDRGHEQYF	TGTGCCTGGAACCCGGACAGGGGCCACGAGCAGTACTTC
TRBV12-5	TRBD1	TRBJ2-7	.	CASGLVNGTGSNYEQYF	TGTGCTAGTGGTTTGGTAAATGGGACAGGATCGAACTACGAGCAGTACTTC
TRBV19	.	TRBJ2-1	.	CASSTGNEQFF	TGTGCCAGTTCAACAGGGAATGAGCAGTTCTTC
TRBV6-5	TRBD1	TRBJ2-5	few	CASRRDRGRGETQYF	TGTGCCAGCAGGAGGGACAGGGGCCGGGGGGAGACCCAGTACTTC
TRBV30	TRBD1	TRBJ1-6	.	CAWSRTGMIGSSPLHF	TGTGCCTGGAGCCGGACAGGGATGATCGGAAGTTCACCCCTCCACTTT
TRBV14	.	TRBJ1-2	.	CASSQDRRTLYGYTF	TGTGCCAGCAGCCAAGATCGGCGGACACTCTATGGCTACACCTTC
TRBV11-1	.	TRBJ2-7	.	CASSSTDGASYEQYF	TGTGCCAGCAGCTCTACCGACGGGGCTTCCTACGAGCAGTACTTC
TRBV7-2	TRBD1	TRBJ2-7	.	CASGTGLTYEQYF	TGTGCCAGCGGGACAGGCCTTACCTACGAGCAGTACTTC
TRBV5-1	TRBD2	TRBJ2-3	.	CASSGTTSGRGDTQYF	TGCGCCAGCAGCGGGACGACTAGCGGGAGAGGGGATACGCAGTATTTT
TRBV4-3	.	TRBJ1-2	.	CASSQDLTAGITNYGYTF	TGCGCCAGCAGCCAAGATTTGACCGCAGGGATTACTAACTATGGCTACACCTTC
TRBV27	TRBD1	TRBJ1-6	.	CASRDRVMSSYNSPLHF	TGTGCCAGTAGGGACAGGGTGATGAGCTCCTATAATTCACCCCTCCACTTT
TRBV7-9	TRBD2	TRBJ2-1	.	CASSESGGVNEQFF	TGTGCCAGCTCCGAAAGCGGGGGGGTTAATGAGCAGTTCTTC
TRBV2	TRBD2	TRBJ2-1	.	CASRGLVGSNEQFF	TGTGCCAGCAGGGGACTAGTCGGTAGCAATGAGCAGTTCTTC
TRBV7-9	TRBD1	TRBJ1-6	.	CASSLGGSQGARSPLHF	TGTGCCAGCAGCTTAGGCGGGTCACAGGGGGCGCGGTCACCCCTCCACTTT
TRBV21-1	.	TRBJ2-6	.	CASSSTGFKYFSGANVLTF	TGTGCCAGCAGCTCCACAGGTTTCAAATATTTCTCTGGGGCCAACGTCCTGACTTTC
TRBV10-3	.	TRBJ1-4	.	CALSARFNEKLFF	TGTGCCCTTTCGGCCCGGTTTAATGAAAAACTGTTTTTT